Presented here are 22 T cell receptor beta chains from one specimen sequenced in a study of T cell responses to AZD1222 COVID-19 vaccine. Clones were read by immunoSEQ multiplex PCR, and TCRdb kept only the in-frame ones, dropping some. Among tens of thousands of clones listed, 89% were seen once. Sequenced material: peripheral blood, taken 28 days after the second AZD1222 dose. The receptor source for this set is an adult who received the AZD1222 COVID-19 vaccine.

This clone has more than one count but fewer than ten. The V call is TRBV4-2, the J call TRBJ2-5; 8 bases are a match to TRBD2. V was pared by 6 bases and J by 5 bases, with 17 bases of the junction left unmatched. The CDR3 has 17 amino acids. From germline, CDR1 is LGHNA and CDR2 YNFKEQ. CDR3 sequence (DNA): TGTGCCAGCAGAGGGTTAATTGGGCGGGAGGACGGGGAGACCCAGTACTTC. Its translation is CASRGLIGREDGETQYF.

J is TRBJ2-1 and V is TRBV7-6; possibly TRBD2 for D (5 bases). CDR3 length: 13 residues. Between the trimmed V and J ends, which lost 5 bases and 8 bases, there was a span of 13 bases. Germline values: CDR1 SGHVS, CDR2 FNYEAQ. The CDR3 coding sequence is TGTGCCAGCAGCCCTAGGACTTCCCATGAGCAGTTCTTC. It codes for CASSPRTSHEQFF.

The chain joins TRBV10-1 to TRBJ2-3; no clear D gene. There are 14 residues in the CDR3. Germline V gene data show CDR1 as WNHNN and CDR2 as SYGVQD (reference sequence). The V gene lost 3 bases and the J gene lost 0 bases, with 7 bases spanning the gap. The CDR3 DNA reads TGCGCCAGCAGTGAAACAGAGAGCACAGATACGCAGTATTTT. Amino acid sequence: CASSETESTDTQYF.

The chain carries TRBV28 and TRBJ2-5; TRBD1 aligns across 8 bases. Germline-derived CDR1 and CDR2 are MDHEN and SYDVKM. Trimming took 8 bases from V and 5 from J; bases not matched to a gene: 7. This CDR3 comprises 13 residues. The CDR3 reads CASWNPGGETQYF. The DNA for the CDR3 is TGTGCCAGCTGGAACCCAGGGGGCGAGACCCAGTACTTC.

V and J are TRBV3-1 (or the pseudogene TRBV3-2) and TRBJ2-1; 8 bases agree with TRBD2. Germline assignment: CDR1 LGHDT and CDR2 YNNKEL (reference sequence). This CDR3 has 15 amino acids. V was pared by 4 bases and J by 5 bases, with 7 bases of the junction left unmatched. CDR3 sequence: CASSPAGVRDNEQFF. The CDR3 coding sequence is TGTGCCAGCAGCCCAGCGGGAGTAAGGGACAATGAGCAGTTCTTC.

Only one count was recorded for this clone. In DNA form, the CDR3 reads TGTGCCACCAGTGATCCGGCGACAGGCGAGCAGTACTTC. This codes for CATSDPATGEQYF. This chain uses TRBV24-1 with TRBJ2-7; a possible D gene is TRBD1 (6 bases). V lost 3 bases and J lost 6, with 11 bases in between. CDR1 and CDR2 (germline): KGHDR, SFDVKD. The CDR3 is 13 amino acids.

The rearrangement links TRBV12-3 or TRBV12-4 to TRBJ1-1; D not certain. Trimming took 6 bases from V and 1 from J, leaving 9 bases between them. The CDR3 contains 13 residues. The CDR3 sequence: CASSPWPNTEAFF. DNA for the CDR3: TGTGCCAGCAGCCCTTGGCCGAACACTGAAGCTTTCTTT.

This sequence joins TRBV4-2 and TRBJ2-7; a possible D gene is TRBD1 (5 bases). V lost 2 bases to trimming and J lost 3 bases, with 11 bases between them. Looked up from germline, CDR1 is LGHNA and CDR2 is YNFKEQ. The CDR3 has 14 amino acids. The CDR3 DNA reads TGTGCCAGCAGCCAATTATTTACAGGCTACGAGCAGTACTTC. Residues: CASSQLFTGYEQYF.

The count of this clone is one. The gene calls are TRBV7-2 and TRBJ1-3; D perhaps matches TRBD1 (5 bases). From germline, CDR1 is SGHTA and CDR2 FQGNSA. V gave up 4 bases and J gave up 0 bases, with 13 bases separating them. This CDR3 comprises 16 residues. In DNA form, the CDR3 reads TGTGCCAGCAGCTCCCCAGGGCCTTTCTCTGGAAACACCATATATTTT. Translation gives CASSSPGPFSGNTIYF. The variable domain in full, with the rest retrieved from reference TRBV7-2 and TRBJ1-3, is GAGVSQSPSNKVTEKGKDVELRCDPISGHTALYWYRQSLGQGLEFLIYFQGNSAPDKSGLPSDRFSAERTGGSVSTLTIQRTQQEDSAVYLCASSSPGPFSGNTIYFGEGSWLTVV.

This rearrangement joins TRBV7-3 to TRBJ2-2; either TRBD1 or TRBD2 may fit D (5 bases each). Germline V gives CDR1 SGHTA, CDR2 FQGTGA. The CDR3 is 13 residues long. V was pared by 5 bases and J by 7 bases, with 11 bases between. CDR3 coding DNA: TGTGCCAGCAGCCAGTTGGGGGACGGGGAGCTGTTTTTT. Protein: CASSQLGDGELFF.

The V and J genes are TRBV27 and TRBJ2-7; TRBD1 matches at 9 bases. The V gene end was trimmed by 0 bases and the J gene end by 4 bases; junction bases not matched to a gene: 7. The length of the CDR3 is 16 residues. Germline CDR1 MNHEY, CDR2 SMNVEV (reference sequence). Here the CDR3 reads CASSLSHRDREYEQYF. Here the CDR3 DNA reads TGTGCCAGCAGTTTATCCCATCGGGACAGGGAGTACGAGCAGTACTTC.

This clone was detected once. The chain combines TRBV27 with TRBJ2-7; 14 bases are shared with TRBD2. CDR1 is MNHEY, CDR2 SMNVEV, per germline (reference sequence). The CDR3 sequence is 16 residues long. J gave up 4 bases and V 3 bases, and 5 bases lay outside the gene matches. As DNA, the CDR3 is TGTGCCAGCAGTTTCTCGACTAGCGGGAGGGAGTACGAGCAGTACTTC. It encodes CASSFSTSGREYEQYF.

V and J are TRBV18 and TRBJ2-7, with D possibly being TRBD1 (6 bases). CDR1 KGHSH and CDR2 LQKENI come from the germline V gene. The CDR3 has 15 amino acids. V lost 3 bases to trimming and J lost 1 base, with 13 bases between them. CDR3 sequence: CASSPPGQGSYEQYF. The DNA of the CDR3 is TGTGCCAGCTCACCGCCCGGTCAGGGGTCCTACGAGCAGTACTTC.

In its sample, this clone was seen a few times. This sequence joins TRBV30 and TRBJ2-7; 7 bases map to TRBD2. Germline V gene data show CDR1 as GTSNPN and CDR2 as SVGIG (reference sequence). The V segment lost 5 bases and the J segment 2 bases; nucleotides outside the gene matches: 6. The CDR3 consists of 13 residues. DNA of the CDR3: TGTGCCTGGTTACGGACTAGGCCCTACGAGCAGTACTTC. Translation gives CAWLRTRPYEQYF.

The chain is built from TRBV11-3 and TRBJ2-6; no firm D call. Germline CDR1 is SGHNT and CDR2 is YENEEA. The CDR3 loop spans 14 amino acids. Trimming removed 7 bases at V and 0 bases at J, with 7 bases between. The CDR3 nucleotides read TGTGCCAGCACGACGGGCTCTGGGGCCAACGTCCTGACTTTC. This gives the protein CASTTGSGANVLTF.

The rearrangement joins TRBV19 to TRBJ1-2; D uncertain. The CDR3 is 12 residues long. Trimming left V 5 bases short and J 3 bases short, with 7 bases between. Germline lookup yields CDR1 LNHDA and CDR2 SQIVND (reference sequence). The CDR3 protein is CASSPGDYGYTF. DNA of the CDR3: TGTGCCAGTAGTCCCGGGGACTATGGCTACACCTTC.

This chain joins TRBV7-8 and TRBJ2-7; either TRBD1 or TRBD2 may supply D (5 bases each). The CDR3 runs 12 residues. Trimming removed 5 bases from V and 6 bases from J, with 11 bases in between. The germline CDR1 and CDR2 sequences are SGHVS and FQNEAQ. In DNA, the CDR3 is TGTGCCAGCAGCCCACCAGGGAGCGAGCAGTACTTC. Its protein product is CASSPPGSEQYF.

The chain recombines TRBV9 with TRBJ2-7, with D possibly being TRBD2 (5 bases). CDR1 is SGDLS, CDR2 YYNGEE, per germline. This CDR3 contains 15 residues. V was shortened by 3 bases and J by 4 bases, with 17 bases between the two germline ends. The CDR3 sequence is CASSETPNSVYEQYF. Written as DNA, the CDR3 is TGTGCCAGCAGCGAGACCCCTAATAGCGTTTACGAGCAGTACTTC.

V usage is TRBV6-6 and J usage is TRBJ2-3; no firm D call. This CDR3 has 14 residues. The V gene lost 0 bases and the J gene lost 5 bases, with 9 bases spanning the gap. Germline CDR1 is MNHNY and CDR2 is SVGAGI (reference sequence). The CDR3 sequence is CASSYSILIDTQYF. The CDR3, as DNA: TGTGCCAGCAGTTACTCGATTCTGATAGATACGCAGTATTTT.

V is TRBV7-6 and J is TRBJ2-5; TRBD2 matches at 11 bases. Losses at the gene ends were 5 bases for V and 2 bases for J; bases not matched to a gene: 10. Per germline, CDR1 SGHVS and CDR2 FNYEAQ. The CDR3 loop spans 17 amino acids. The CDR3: CASSIQTSGSWQETQYF. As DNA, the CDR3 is TGTGCCAGCAGCATTCAAACTAGCGGGAGTTGGCAAGAGACCCAGTACTTC. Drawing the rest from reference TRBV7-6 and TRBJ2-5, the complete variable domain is GAGVSQSPRYKVTKRGQDVALRCDPISGHVSLYWYRQALGQGPEFLTYFNYEAQQDKSGLPNDRFSAERPEGSISTLTIQRTEQRDSAMYRCASSIQTSGSWQETQYFGPGTRLLVL.

The CDR3 here is CASSLGWTSSYNEQFF. The CDR3 coding sequence is TGCGCCAGCAGCTTGGGCTGGACTAGCTCCTACAATGAGCAGTTCTTC. V usage is TRBV5-1 and J usage is TRBJ2-1, with 7 bases lining up with TRBD2. CDR1 SGHRS and CDR2 YFSETQ come from the germline V gene. Trimming took 0 bases from V and 0 from J; bases not matched to a gene: 3. The CDR3 loop spans 16 amino acids.

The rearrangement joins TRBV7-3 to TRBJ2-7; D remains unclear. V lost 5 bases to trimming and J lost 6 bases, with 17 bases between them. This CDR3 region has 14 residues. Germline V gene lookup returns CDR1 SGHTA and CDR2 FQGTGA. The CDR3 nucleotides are TGTGCCAGCAGCCAAAGGCCCCCCCCCTCCGAGCAGTACTTC. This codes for CASSQRPPPSEQYF.